The T cell receptor (beta chain) under discussion was sequenced for a study of T cell responses to AZD1222 COVID-19 vaccine. About this clone itself: Its antigen is as yet unknown.

Trimming took 1 base from V and 5 from J, leaving 17 bases between them. The CDR3 contains 16 residues. Germline V gene sequence: CDR1 LGHDT, CDR2 YNNKEL (reference sequence). This table comes from immunoSEQ multiplex PCR, and its TCRdb copy is limited to in-frame clones, with some not included. The sample lists about 76,000 clones, over 65% occurring once. Study-wide points: Spike-specific TCR breadth and depth rose after two AZD1222 doses. At study baseline, merely a handful of AZD1222 recipients were seropositive.

The rearrangement joins TRBV3-1 (or the pseudogene TRBV3-2) to TRBJ2-5, with D possibly being TRBD2 (7 bases). Sequenced material: peripheral blood, taken 28 days after the second dose of the MenACWY control vaccine. This clonotype originated in an adult who received the MenACWY meningococcal vaccine as a control. As DNA, the CDR3 is TGTGCCAGCAGCCAAGGGGGCGGGGGCGCTGGGGAGACCCAGTACTTC. This gives the protein CASSQGGGGAGETQYF.